This T cell receptor (beta chain) was profiled in a study of blood T cell repertoires in COVID-19. Study details: Specimens from acute and convalescent COVID-19 originated in the United States, Italy and Spain.

Under the authors' procedure: Researchers report that nucleated cell counts were estimated from reference gene primer amplification. The method was immunoSEQ multiplex PCR; TCRdb's version includes in-frame clones alone and lacks a portion of them. V, J and clone size derive from that table, while D and trimming were established from the DNA sequence. The data show 380,000 or so clones, with about 89% seen just once and over 1% held by the top ten. This receptor was identified in a man aged 35 to 55 with acute or convalescent COVID-19. Sequenced sample: peripheral blood.

The CDR3 coding sequence is TGCGCCAGCAGCCAGACAGGGTATGGAAACACCATATATTTT. Translation gives CASSQTGYGNTIYF. The chain is built from TRBV5-1 and TRBJ1-3; 7 positions match TRBD1. Looked up from germline, CDR1 is SGHRS and CDR2 is YFSETQ. Trimming at V came to 4 bases and at J to 3 bases, leaving 4 bases not matched to a gene. CDR3 length: 14 residues. Filled out from reference TRBV5-1 and TRBJ1-3, the complete variable domain reads KAGVTQTPRYLIKTRGQQVTLSCSPISGHRSVSWYQQTPGQGLQFLFEYFSETQRNKGNFPGRFSGRQFSNSRSEMNVSTLELGDSALYLCASSQTGYGNTIYFGEGSWLTVV.